The rows below give T cell receptor beta chains drawn from one sample of a study of blood T cells in healthy people across ages. TCRdb independently ran MiXCR on the 5' RACE reads; one entry per CDR3 protein. Among about 1,400,000 distinct CDR3 sequences listed, roughly 45% were seen once. The sequenced sample was blood. The receptors were gathered from a woman in her late teens or twenties in good health. Both conserved end residues are part of each CDR3. The D gene is left open where the match is weak. Only part of the rows carry a size: once, few, many, or a class if the clone is expanded.

>TRBJ2-3|TRBD1|TRBV7-2|.
TGTGCCAGCAGCCCCATCAGGGGGCGCGGAGAAGATACGCAGTATTTT
CASSPIRGRGEDTQYF
>TRBJ2-5|.|TRBV2|.
TGTGCCAGCAGTGTGGGGGCCCAACTCCAGGATCCGCAGTACTTC
CASSVGAQLQDPQYF
>TRBJ2-7|.|TRBV5-1|few
TGCGCCAGCAGCCCAGAGGAGGGCCCGAACTACGAGCAGTACTTC
CASSPEEGPNYEQYF
>TRBJ1-5|.|TRBV29-1|few
TGCAGCGTTTCCCAGGAGACAAATAGCAATCAGCCCCAGCATTTT
CSVSQETNSNQPQHF
>TRBJ1-5|.|TRBV5-5|few
TGTGCCAGCAGCTCGGACCCCACCGGGCAGCCCCAGCATTTT
CASSSDPTGQPQHF
>TRBJ2-7|TRBD2|TRBV11-2|.
TGTGCCAGCAGCTTAGAAACGGGACTAGCGGGATACGAGCAGTACTTC
CASSLETGLAGYEQYF
>TRBJ2-4|.|TRBV13|.
TGTGCCAGCAGCCGTAGGGGAGACATTCAGTACTTC
CASSRRGDIQYF
>TRBJ1-4|.|TRBV3-1|.
TGTGCCAGCAGCCAAGGGACCGGGGGCAAAAACGAAAAACTGTTTTTT
CASSQGTGGKNEKLFF
>TRBJ1-1|.|TRBV10-3|.
TGTGCCATCATTGACAGGCCACGAACACTTTCTGAAGCTTTCTTT
CAIIDRPRTLSEAFF
>TRBJ1-4|.|TRBV15|.
TGTGCCACCAGCGAAGTCTCCTATAATGAAAAACTGTTTTTT
CATSEVSYNEKLFF
>TRBJ2-7|.|TRBV27|.
TGTGCCAGCAGTCTGTCCATGCAGGCCACCTACGAACAGTACTTC
CASSLSMQATYEQYF
>TRBJ1-2|TRBD1|TRBV28|.
TGTGCCAGCACCTCGGGACAGTTTGATGGCTACACCTTC
CASTSGQFDGYTF
>TRBJ2-3|.|TRBV7-2|.
TGTGCCGGCAGCCGCAGGGTAACTAGCACAGATACGCAGTATTTT
CAGSRRVTSTDTQYF
>TRBJ2-1|.|TRBV7-9|many
TGTGCCAGCAGCCGAGCCGATGAGCAGTTCTTC
CASSRADEQFF
>TRBJ2-5|.|TRBV3-1|few
TGTGCCAGCAGCCAACCCCACCGGGCGACCCAGTACTTC
CASSQPHRATQYF
>TRBJ2-1|TRBD2|TRBV27|few
TGTGCCAGCAGCCCTAGTCCGGGACTAGTAGGAAATGAGCAGTTCTTC
CASSPSPGLVGNEQFF
>TRBJ2-1|.|TRBV27|few
TGTGCCAGCAGTTTATCTGTGGGTACGTTCGGGGGTGAGCAGTTCTTC
CASSLSVGTFGGEQFF
>TRBJ2-1|TRBD2|TRBV6-1|.
TGTGCCAGCGGCTCCATAGCGGGGGGGCACAATGAGCAGTTCTTC
CASGSIAGGHNEQFF
>TRBJ2-5|TRBD2|TRBV5-1|.
TGCGCCAGCAGCGGACTAGCGGGGGAAGAGACCCAGTACTTC
CASSGLAGEETQYF
>TRBJ1-2|TRBD1|TRBV10-3|few
TGTGCCATCAGGGGACAGGGAGACTACTATGGCTACACCTTC
CAIRGQGDYYGYTF
>TRBJ2-7|.|TRBV5-1|.
TGCGCCAGCAGCCCCGCTGGGGGTGGGTTCAACGAGCAGTACTTC
CASSPAGGGFNEQYF
>TRBJ2-5|TRBD1|TRBV28|.
TGTGCCAGCAGCCTCAGGACAGGGGGAGAGACCCAGTACTTC
CASSLRTGGETQYF
>TRBJ2-1|.|TRBV20-1|once
TGCAGTGCCAAACGGGGGGCCAATGAGCAGTTCTTC
CSAKRGANEQFF
>TRBJ1-2|TRBD1|TRBV14|few
TGTGCCAGCACCGCTACGAGACAGGGCTCTGGCTACACCTTC
CASTATRQGSGYTF
>TRBJ2-7|.|TRBV5-1|few
TGCGCCAGCAGCAGCCTTGGAGTAGGGTTCTACGAGCAGTACTTC
CASSSLGVGFYEQYF
>TRBJ2-5|.|TRBV7-2|.
TGTGCCAGCAGCCGCCAGAGACTATACAATGAGCAGTACTTC
CASSRQRLYNEQYF
>TRBJ2-1|.|TRBV20-1|few
TGCAGTGCTAGAGGGTCAGTCTCCTACAATGAGCAGTTCTTC
CSARGSVSYNEQFF
>TRBJ1-5|.|TRBV12-3/TRBV12-4|few
TGTGCCAGCAGCCGGGACGGGCAGCCCCAGCATTTT
CASSRDGQPQHF
>TRBJ2-7|TRBD1|TRBV29-1|.
TGCAGCGTTGAAACCCGGGGGGACAGGGAAAGGTACGAGCAGTACTTC
CSVETRGDRERYEQYF
>TRBJ2-1|TRBD2|TRBV20-1|.
TGCAGTGCTAGTCCTAGCGGGGGGATCTCCTACAATGAGCAGTTCTTC
CSASPSGGISYNEQFF
>TRBJ2-1|.|TRBV20-1|once
TGCAGTGCTAGACCGCTAGCAGCCCTATACAATGAGCAGTTCTTC
CSARPLAALYNEQFF
>TRBJ2-7|TRBD2|TRBV7-6|few
TGTGCCAGCAGCTTACTGACGGGAGGGCCCTACGAGCAGTACTTC
CASSLLTGGPYEQYF
>TRBJ2-7|TRBD1|TRBV18|.
TGTGCCAGCTCACCACCGCTAGGGACAGGACCCTACGAGCAGTACTTC
CASSPPLGTGPYEQYF
>TRBJ2-3|TRBD2|TRBV20-1|few
TGCAGTGCTAGAGTAGCGGGGGGTAGCACAGATACGCAGTATTTT
CSARVAGGSTDTQYF
>TRBJ2-7|TRBD2|TRBV20-1|few
TGCAGTGCCAGACCGGGAGGGCCTGCCTACGAGCAGTACTTC
CSARPGGPAYEQYF
>TRBJ2-2|.|TRBV5-1|few
TGCGCCAGCAGCTTGCTGCCCGCACAGGCAACCGGGGAGCTGTTTTTT
CASSLLPAQATGELFF
>TRBJ2-1|TRBD2|TRBV20-1|few
TGCAGTGCTAGAGTCCACACCGGGACTATTGCAAATGAGCAGTTCTTC
CSARVHTGTIANEQFF
>TRBJ2-5|.|TRBV12-5|.
TGTGCTAGTGGTTTGGTACGAGGCAGAATCGGGGAGACCCAGTACTTC
CASGLVRGRIGETQYF
>TRBJ1-4|.|TRBV3-1|.
TGTGTCAGCAGCCAAGAAGGCGCGGGCCTTAATGAAAAACTGTTTTTT
CVSSQEGAGLNEKLFF
>TRBJ2-4|.|TRBV5-1|once
TGCGCCGGCAGCTTAAACGGAGGAGAGGTAAACATTCAGTACTTC
CAGSLNGGEVNIQYF
>TRBJ1-1|.|TRBV18|.
TGTGCCAGCTCACCAACTTCACACAGGGTGGGAACTGAAGCTTTCTTT
CASSPTSHRVGTEAFF
>TRBJ1-1|.|TRBV27|.
TGTGCCAGCAGTTTCGAGGGTCTGAACACTGAAGCTTTCTTT
CASSFEGLNTEAFF